These T cell receptor beta chains were read from a single sample in a study of cytomegalovirus exposure and HLA in healthy donors. The data were produced by immunoSEQ multiplex PCR, yet TCRdb's version contains in-frame clones alone and is incomplete. The table has some 190,000 clones, about 84% seen once. What was sequenced was PBMCs. All receptors derive from a woman in her late teens or twenties in good health and CMV-seronegative. Each CDR3 is given with its conserved first and last residue. A D gene is named only where the DNA matches it firmly. Clone size is shown for a subset of rows, as once, few, many or a class of expanded clone.

DNA: TGTGCCAGCAGCCAATCCAGGGCTGACACCGGGGAGCTGTTTTTT
CDR3: CASSQSRADTGELFF
V: TRBV16
J: TRBJ2-2
size: -
length: 15
D: -

DNA: TGTGCCAGTAGTATAGGGACAGGGCTCAATGAGCAGTTCTTC
CDR3: CASSIGTGLNEQFF
V: TRBV19
J: TRBJ2-1
size: -
length: 14
D: TRBD1

DNA: TGTGCCAGCAGCTGGGACAGGGTGAACACTGAAGCTTTCTTT
CDR3: CASSWDRVNTEAFF
V: TRBV7-8
J: TRBJ1-1
size: -
length: 14
D: TRBD1

DNA: TGCGCCAGCAGCTTGGAAACAGGGGTGAATCAGCCCCAGCATTTT
CDR3: CASSLETGVNQPQHF
V: TRBV5-1
J: TRBJ1-5
size: -
length: 15
D: TRBD1

DNA: TGTGCCAGTAGTGCGTCGGGTGAGAGCAATGAGCAGTTCTTC
CDR3: CASSASGESNEQFF
V: TRBV19
J: TRBJ2-1
size: -
length: 14
D: -

DNA: TGTGCCAGCACCACCCGCGGGGGGCTGTCTGAAAAACTGTTTTTT
CDR3: CASTTRGGLSEKLFF
V: TRBV5-6
J: TRBJ1-4
size: -
length: 15
D: -

DNA: TGTGCCAGCAGCTTTCGGACGGGAGTCACAGATACGCAGTATTTT
CDR3: CASSFRTGVTDTQYF
V: TRBV11-2
J: TRBJ2-3
size: -
length: 15
D: -

DNA: TGCAGCGTTGTTGGGGGCACGGACACCATATATTTT
CDR3: CSVVGGTDTIYF
V: TRBV29-1
J: TRBJ1-3
size: -
length: 12
D: -

DNA: TGCGCCAGTCGACTCAGCGGGAGCTACGAGCAGTACTTC
CDR3: CASRLSGSYEQYF
V: TRBV5-1
J: TRBJ2-7
size: -
length: 13
D: TRBD2

DNA: TGCGCCAGCAGCTTGAGGCCTGGCAGGGAGTACTTC
CDR3: CASSLRPGREYF
V: TRBV5-1
J: TRBJ2-7
size: -
length: 12
D: -

DNA: TGTGCCAGCAGCGCGAAACTGGGACAGGGTCTACATACGCAGTATTTT
CDR3: CASSAKLGQGLHTQYF
V: TRBV9
J: TRBJ2-3
size: -
length: 16
D: TRBD1

DNA: TGTGCCAGCACCGTGACAGATGCAACTAATGAAAAACTGTTTTTT
CDR3: CASTVTDATNEKLFF
V: TRBV11-1
J: TRBJ1-4
size: -
length: 15
D: -

DNA: TGTGCCAGCAGTTTATACCGGACAGGGGTCACTGAAGCTTTCTTT
CDR3: CASSLYRTGVTEAFF
V: TRBV27
J: TRBJ1-1
size: -
length: 15
D: TRBD1

DNA: TGTGCCAGCAGCTCAACGGTCGGGGACAGCCGGGTTACGACTGAAGCTTTCTTT
CDR3: CASSSTVGDSRVTTEAFF
V: TRBV27
J: TRBJ1-1
size: -
length: 18
D: TRBD1

DNA: TGTGCCAGCAGCCCCTCAGGGTTGCATGGCTACACCTTC
CDR3: CASSPSGLHGYTF
V: TRBV7-8
J: TRBJ1-2
size: -
length: 13
D: -

DNA: TGCGCCAGCAGCTTGTGGAGCGGGAGTAGTGGTGAGCAGTTCTTC
CDR3: CASSLWSGSSGEQFF
V: TRBV5-1
J: TRBJ2-1
size: -
length: 15
D: TRBD2

DNA: TGTGCCAACAGCTTAGTACCTTGGGGACAGGGGGTCCAAGAGACCCAGTACTTC
CDR3: CANSLVPWGQGVQETQYF
V: TRBV7-9
J: TRBJ2-5
size: -
length: 18
D: TRBD1

DNA: TGTGCCAGCAAAGAGGAGTCAGATACGCAGTATTTT
CDR3: CASKEESDTQYF
V: TRBV2
J: TRBJ2-3
size: -
length: 12
D: -

DNA: TGTGCCAGCAGTTACGGTACAGGGATCGAGCAGTACTTC
CDR3: CASSYGTGIEQYF
V: TRBV6-5
J: TRBJ2-7
size: few
length: 13
D: -

DNA: TGTGCCATCAGTGCCGCCAGAACCGAAGCTTTCTTT
CDR3: CAISAARTEAFF
V: TRBV10-3
J: TRBJ1-1
size: -
length: 12
D: -

DNA: TGCGCCAGCAGCCAGGATCCTGGGACAGGAGCCGGGGAGCTGTTTTTT
CDR3: CASSQDPGTGAGELFF
V: TRBV4-1
J: TRBJ2-2
size: -
length: 16
D: TRBD1

DNA: TGTGCCAGCAGTGTACAGGGCGGCGACACCGGGGAGCTGTTTTTT
CDR3: CASSVQGGDTGELFF
V: TRBV6-1
J: TRBJ2-2
size: -
length: 15
D: -

DNA: TGTGCCAGCAGCTTAGCTGGTGGCAGGGGCTACACCTTC
CDR3: CASSLAGGRGYTF
V: TRBV7-9
J: TRBJ1-2
size: -
length: 13
D: -

DNA: TGTGCCAGCTCACCAGGGCAGGGGTTCACCTACGAGCAGTACTTC
CDR3: CASSPGQGFTYEQYF
V: TRBV18
J: TRBJ2-7
size: -
length: 15
D: -

DNA: TGCAGTGCCGAACACTCCTACGAGCAGTACTTC
CDR3: CSAEHSYEQYF
V: TRBV20-1
J: TRBJ2-7
size: few
length: 11
D: -

DNA: TGTGCCAGCAGCCAAGTTGAGGTTTCGGCTGGAAACACCATATATTTT
CDR3: CASSQVEVSAGNTIYF
V: TRBV14
J: TRBJ1-3
size: -
length: 16
D: -

DNA: TGTGCCAGCAGTGGGGGACAGGGGGCTTATGGCTACACCTTC
CDR3: CASSGGQGAYGYTF
V: TRBV2
J: TRBJ1-2
size: once
length: 14
D: TRBD1

DNA: TGTGCCAGCAGCTTATGGACAGGGGGCGAGGCTTTCTTT
CDR3: CASSLWTGGEAFF
V: TRBV5-6
J: TRBJ1-1
size: -
length: 13
D: TRBD1

DNA: TGTGCCAGCAGTGAAGACCGGGGGGGGCAAGATACGCAGTATTTT
CDR3: CASSEDRGGQDTQYF
V: TRBV2
J: TRBJ2-3
size: -
length: 15
D: TRBD2

DNA: TGTGCCACCCACCCCTCACAGGGAAATTCACCCCTCCACTTT
CDR3: CATHPSQGNSPLHF
V: TRBV6-5
J: TRBJ1-6
size: -
length: 14
D: -

DNA: TGCGCCAGCAGTAGATCGGCGAACACCGGGGAGCTGTTTTTT
CDR3: CASSRSANTGELFF
V: TRBV10-2
J: TRBJ2-2
size: -
length: 14
D: -

DNA: TGCGCCAGCAGCCCCCGGACCGGGGGCACAGATACGCAGTATTTT
CDR3: CASSPRTGGTDTQYF
V: TRBV5-1
J: TRBJ2-3
size: -
length: 15
D: -

DNA: TGCAGCGTTGGGACAGGGGTATCCTACGAGCAGTACTTC
CDR3: CSVGTGVSYEQYF
V: TRBV29-1
J: TRBJ2-7
size: once
length: 13
D: TRBD1

DNA: TGTGCCAGCAGTTACCGAGGGTCCGGCTATGGCTACACCTTC
CDR3: CASSYRGSGYGYTF
V: TRBV6-5
J: TRBJ1-2
size: -
length: 14
D: -

DNA: TGTGCCAGCAACGAAGGGGGGGTAAACACCGGGGAGCTGTTTTTT
CDR3: CASNEGGVNTGELFF
V: TRBV7-8
J: TRBJ2-2
size: -
length: 15
D: -

DNA: TGTGCCACCCAAAGGACAAGAGCCTACGAGCAGTACTTC
CDR3: CATQRTRAYEQYF
V: TRBV11-2
J: TRBJ2-7
size: -
length: 13
D: -

DNA: TGTGCCAGCAGCTTAGCGGGGACTAGCGGGACCAGGGGGAATACGCAGTATTTT
CDR3: CASSLAGTSGTRGNTQYF
V: TRBV7-2
J: TRBJ2-3
size: -
length: 18
D: TRBD2

DNA: TGCAGCGTTTGGCGCTTCGAGGGACTAGCGGGGGACAATGAGCAGTTCTTC
CDR3: CSVWRFEGLAGDNEQFF
V: TRBV29-1
J: TRBJ2-1
size: -
length: 17
D: TRBD2

DNA: TGTGCCAGCAGAGAGAACAGAAACACTGAAGCTTTCTTT
CDR3: CASRENRNTEAFF
V: TRBV6-1
J: TRBJ1-1
size: -
length: 13
D: -

DNA: TGTGCCAGCAGCTTTGTAACCTGGCAGGGGTCCTACGAGCAGTACTTC
CDR3: CASSFVTWQGSYEQYF
V: TRBV5-8
J: TRBJ2-7
size: -
length: 16
D: -

DNA: TGCGCCAGCAGCGGGACCACAGGGACTGGGGCCAACGTCCTGACTTTC
CDR3: CASSGTTGTGANVLTF
V: TRBV5-1
J: TRBJ2-6
size: -
length: 16
D: -

DNA: TGTGCCAGCAGCTCCCTTTCAACTAATGAAAAACTGTTTTTT
CDR3: CASSSLSTNEKLFF
V: TRBV27
J: TRBJ1-4
size: once
length: 14
D: -

DNA: TGCGCCAGCAGTCCCCAGGACAGGAGGGCCGGGGAGCTGTTTTTT
CDR3: CASSPQDRRAGELFF
V: TRBV10-1
J: TRBJ2-2
size: once
length: 15
D: -